This TCR beta chain is from a study of shared clonotypes between healthy human individuals. This clone appeared once. Its specificity is not known. There are 16 residues in the CDR3. Trimming removed 4 bases from V and 2 bases from J; junction bases left unmatched: 9. CDR1 is SNHLY and CDR2 is FYNNEI in the germline V gene. Deep level was the assay's run setting. As handled by the study authors: Filtering was not the same, since immunoSEQ gave junction-only sequences without quality scores. Method: immunoSEQ multiplex PCR; TCRdb's copy keeps in-frame clones and lacks some. The V and J calls and clone size are taken from that table; D and trimming were inferred from the DNA. The sample lists over a million clones, about 76% occurring once. Study-wide results and caveats: In contrast to clonotypes shared by all four donors, non-shared clonotypes had lower generation probabilities. Estimated richness was generally greater in naive than memory subsets.

The clonotype was recovered from a man aged 18 to 29 in good health. This sequence joins TRBV2 and TRBJ2-7; 9 positions agree with TRBD1. Material: memory CD4+ T cells sorted from blood. Subset defined: CD45RA-negative fraction. The CDR3 sequence: CASSAAGTGITYEQYF. As DNA, the CDR3 is TGTGCCAGCAGTGCAGCCGGGACAGGGATCACCTACGAGCAGTACTTC.